This is a list of T cell receptor beta chains from one sample in a study of blood T cell repertoires in COVID-19. Clones were sequenced by immunoSEQ multiplex PCR, and TCRdb holds only the in-frame ones, with some missing. The sample holds 350,000 or so clones; roughly 87% are singletons and the top ten take 1%. The sequenced sample was PBMCs or T cells enriched from blood (not recorded which). Source of these receptors: a woman in her twenties or thirties who had recovered from COVID-19. The CDR3 runs from the conserved cysteine through the conserved F or W.

CDR3 length | V gene | CDR3 protein
15 | TRBV5-4 | CASSLRGRDTDTQYF
15 | TRBV9 | CASSFQAGGLYEQFF
12 | TRBV18 | CASSPQTFEAFF
13 | TRBV6-1 | CASSEGLDTEAFF
15 | TRBV5-1 | CASSLRSGSTDTQYF
11 | TRBV30 | CAFEADYEQYF
13 | TRBV29-1 | CSVRTDLNTEAFF
14 | TRBV28 | CASTTGQASYEQYF
12 | TRBV12-3/TRBV12-4 | CASSSGQRSYTF
15 | TRBV19 | CASTAGGERHQPQHF
14 | TRBV19 | CASTRQGSYNEQFF
15 | TRBV7-9 | CASSFRQGKNTEAFF
14 | TRBV7-9 | CASSILGDSYGYTF
16 | TRBV16 | CASSLGAGAMNTEAFF
15 | TRBV7-6 | CASSPGTAANYGYTF
13 | TRBV27 | CATQGVVYNEQFF
16 | TRBV7-6 | CASSLLAGGQHNEQFF
15 | TRBV10-1 | CASSESSGGPDTQYF
20 | TRBV30 | CAWSVYPGGIKDSPHYGYTF
15 | TRBV28 | CASSFGSGGVDTQYF
16 | TRBV5-1 | CASSGAIDRDTGELFF
14 | TRBV29-1 | CSVEARGQGYGYTF
11 | TRBV30 | CAWMPQYEQFF
14 | TRBV5-1 | CASSLVQLNTEAFF
15 | TRBV7-2 | CASRGTGGESGELFF
16 | TRBV9 | CASSVSGTGAGNTIYF
10 | TRBV28 | CASRQGSYTF
19 | TRBV15 | CATSRVAGGKIHSGNTIYF
15 | TRBV29-1 | CSVDGGGQGLNEQFF
17 | TRBV4-3 | CASSQELRTGTHNEQFF
14 | TRBV10-1 | CASSPGLAQETQYF
17 | TRBV23-1 | CASSQSGSGASGNTIYF
14 | TRBV5-6 | CASSSATGAHEQYF
15 | TRBV27 | CASTQTQGASETQYF
15 | TRBV5-1 | CASSSGQLTQETQYF
13 | TRBV9 | CASSVMAAGEQYF
17 | TRBV27 | CASSSPRGGGDNSPLHF
14 | TRBV4-2 | CASSRPGQGGGAFF
15 | TRBV28 | CATGERGGSYNEQFF
14 | TRBV19 | CASSGTGGSDTQYF
12 | TRBV29-1 | CSVSPSTDTQYF
15 | TRBV7-2 | CASSYTGITPLGYTF
14 | TRBV5-1 | CASSPGLSVDTQYF
18 | TRBV19 | CASSGLRGQGAGYQPQHF
15 | TRBV19 | CASRHPGGVAEKLFF